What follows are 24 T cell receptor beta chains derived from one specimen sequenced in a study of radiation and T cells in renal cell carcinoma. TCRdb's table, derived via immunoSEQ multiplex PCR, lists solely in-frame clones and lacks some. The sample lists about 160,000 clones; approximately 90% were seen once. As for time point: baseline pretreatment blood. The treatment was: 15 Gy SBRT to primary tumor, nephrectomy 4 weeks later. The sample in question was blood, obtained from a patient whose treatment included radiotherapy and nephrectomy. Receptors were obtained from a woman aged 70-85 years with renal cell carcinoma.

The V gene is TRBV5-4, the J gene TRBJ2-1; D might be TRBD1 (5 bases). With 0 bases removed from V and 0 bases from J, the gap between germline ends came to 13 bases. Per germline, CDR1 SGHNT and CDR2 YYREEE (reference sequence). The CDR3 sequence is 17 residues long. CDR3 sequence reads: CASSLGRQGSSYNEQFF. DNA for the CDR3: TGTGCCAGCAGCTTGGGAAGGCAGGGAAGCTCCTACAATGAGCAGTTCTTC.

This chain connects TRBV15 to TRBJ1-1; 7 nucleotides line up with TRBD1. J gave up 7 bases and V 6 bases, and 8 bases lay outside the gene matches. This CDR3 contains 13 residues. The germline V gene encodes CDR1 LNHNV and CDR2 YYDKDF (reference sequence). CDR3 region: CATRNRGGGEAFF. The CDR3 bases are TGTGCCACCAGGAACAGGGGAGGAGGTGAAGCTTTCTTT.

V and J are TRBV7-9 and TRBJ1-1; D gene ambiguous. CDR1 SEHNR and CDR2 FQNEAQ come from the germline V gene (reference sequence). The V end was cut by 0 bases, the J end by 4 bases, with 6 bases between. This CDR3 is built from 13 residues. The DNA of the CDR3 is TGTGCCAGCAGCTTAGCCCCCACCACTGAAGCTTTCTTT. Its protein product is CASSLAPTTEAFF.

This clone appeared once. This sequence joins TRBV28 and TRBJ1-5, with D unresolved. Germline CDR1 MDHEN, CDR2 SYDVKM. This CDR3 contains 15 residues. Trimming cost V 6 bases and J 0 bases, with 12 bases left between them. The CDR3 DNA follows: TGTGCCAGCAGACCAGACGGGGTTAGCAATCAGCCCCAGCATTTT. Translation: CASRPDGVSNQPQHF.

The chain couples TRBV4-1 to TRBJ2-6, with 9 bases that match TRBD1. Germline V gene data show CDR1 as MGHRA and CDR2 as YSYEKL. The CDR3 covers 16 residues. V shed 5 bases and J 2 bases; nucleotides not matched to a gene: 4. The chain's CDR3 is CASSRQGDTGANVLTF. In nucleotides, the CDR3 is TGCGCCAGCAGCAGACAGGGGGATACTGGGGCCAACGTCCTGACTTTC.

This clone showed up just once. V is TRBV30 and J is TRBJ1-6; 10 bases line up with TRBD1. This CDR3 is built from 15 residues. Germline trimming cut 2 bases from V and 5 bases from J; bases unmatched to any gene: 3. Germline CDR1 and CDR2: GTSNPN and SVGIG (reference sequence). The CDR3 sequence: CAWSKGTGDNSPLHF. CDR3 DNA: TGTGCCTGGAGTAAGGGGACAGGGGATAATTCACCCCTCCACTTT.

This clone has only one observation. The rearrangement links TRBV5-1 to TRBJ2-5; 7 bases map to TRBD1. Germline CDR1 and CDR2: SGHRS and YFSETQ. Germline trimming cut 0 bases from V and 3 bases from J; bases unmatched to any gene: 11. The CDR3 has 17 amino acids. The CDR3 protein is CASSLGYRGPSEETQYF. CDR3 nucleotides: TGCGCCAGCAGCTTGGGGTACAGGGGACCATCAGAAGAGACCCAGTACTTC.

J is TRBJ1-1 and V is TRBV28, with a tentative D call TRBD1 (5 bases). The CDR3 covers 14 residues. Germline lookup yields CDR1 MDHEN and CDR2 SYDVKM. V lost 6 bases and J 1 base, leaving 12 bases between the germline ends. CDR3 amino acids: CASRVQGTNTEAFF. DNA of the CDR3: TGTGCCAGCAGGGTCCAGGGCACGAACACTGAAGCTTTCTTT.

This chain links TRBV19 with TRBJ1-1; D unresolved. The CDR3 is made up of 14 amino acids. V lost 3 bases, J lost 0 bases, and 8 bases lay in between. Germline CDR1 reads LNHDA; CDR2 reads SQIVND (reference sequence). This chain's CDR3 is CASSIQGVNTEAFF. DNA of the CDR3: TGTGCCAGTAGTATCCAAGGAGTGAACACTGAAGCTTTCTTT.

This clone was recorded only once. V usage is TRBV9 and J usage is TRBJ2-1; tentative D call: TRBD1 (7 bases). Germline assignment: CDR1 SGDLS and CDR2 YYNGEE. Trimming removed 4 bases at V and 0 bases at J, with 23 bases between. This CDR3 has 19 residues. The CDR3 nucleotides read TGTGCCAGCAGCCCATTCGGGGGCAGGGGGATACCCTCCTACAATGAGCAGTTCTTC. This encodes CASSPFGGRGIPSYNEQFF.

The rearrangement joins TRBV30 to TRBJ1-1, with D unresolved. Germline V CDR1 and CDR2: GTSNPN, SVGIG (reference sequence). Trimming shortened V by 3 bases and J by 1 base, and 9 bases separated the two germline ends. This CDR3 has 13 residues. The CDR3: CAWRGNENTEAFF. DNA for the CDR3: TGTGCCTGGAGGGGCAACGAGAACACTGAAGCTTTCTTT. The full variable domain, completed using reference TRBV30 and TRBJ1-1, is SQTIHQWPATLVQPVGSPLSLECTVEGTSNPNLYWYRQAAGRGLQLLFYSVGIGQISSEVPQNLSASRPQDRQFILSSKKLLLSDSGFYLCAWRGNENTEAFFGQGTRLTVV.

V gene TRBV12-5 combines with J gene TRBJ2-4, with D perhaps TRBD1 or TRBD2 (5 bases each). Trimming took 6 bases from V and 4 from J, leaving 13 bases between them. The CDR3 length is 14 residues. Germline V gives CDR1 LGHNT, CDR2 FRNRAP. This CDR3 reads CASGTGTGKNIQYF. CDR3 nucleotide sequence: TGTGCTAGTGGGACGGGGACGGGGAAAAACATTCAGTACTTC.

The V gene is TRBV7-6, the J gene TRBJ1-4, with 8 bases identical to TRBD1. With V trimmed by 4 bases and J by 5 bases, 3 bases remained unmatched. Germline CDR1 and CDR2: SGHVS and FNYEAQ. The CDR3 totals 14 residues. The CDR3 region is CASSSRQGNEKLFF. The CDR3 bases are TGTGCCAGCAGCTCCCGACAGGGGAATGAAAAACTGTTTTTT.

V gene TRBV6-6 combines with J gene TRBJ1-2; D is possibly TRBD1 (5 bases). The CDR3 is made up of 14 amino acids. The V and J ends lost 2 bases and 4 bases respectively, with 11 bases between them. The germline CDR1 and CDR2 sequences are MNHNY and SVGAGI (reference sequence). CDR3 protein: CASSYKAGSYGYTF. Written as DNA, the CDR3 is TGTGCCAGCAGTTACAAAGCAGGGAGCTATGGCTACACCTTC.

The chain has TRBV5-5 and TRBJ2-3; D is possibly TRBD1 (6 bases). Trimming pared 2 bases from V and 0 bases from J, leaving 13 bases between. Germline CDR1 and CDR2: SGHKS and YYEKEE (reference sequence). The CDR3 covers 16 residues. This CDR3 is CASSLQGQGSTDTQYF. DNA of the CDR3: TGTGCCAGCAGCTTACAGGGACAAGGCAGCACAGATACGCAGTATTTT.

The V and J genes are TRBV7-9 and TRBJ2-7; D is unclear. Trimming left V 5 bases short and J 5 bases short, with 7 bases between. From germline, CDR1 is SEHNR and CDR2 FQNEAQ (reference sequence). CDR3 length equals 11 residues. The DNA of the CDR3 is TGTGCCAGCAGCCCTCAGAACGAGCAGTACTTC. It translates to CASSPQNEQYF.

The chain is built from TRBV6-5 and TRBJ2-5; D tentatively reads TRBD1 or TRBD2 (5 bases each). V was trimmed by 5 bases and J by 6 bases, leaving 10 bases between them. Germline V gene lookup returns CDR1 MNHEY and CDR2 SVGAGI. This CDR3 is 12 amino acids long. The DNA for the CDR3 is TGTGCCAGCAGTCTCGAGGGGAAGACCCAGTACTTC. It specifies CASSLEGKTQYF.

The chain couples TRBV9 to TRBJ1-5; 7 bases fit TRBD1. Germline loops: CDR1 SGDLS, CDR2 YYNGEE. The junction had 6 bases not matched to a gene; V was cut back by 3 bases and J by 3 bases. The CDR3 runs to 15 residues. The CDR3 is CASSGTGTVNQPQHF. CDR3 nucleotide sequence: TGTGCCAGCAGCGGGACCGGGACAGTCAATCAGCCCCAGCATTTT.

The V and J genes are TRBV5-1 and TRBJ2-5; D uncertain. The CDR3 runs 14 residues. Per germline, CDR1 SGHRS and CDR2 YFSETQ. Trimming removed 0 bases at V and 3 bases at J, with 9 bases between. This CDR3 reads CASSLAETEETQYF. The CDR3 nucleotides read TGCGCCAGCAGCTTGGCCGAAACGGAAGAGACCCAGTACTTC.

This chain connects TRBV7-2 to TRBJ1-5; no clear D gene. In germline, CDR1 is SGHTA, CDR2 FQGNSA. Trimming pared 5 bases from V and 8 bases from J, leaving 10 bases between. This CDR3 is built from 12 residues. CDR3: CASSQPGEPQHF. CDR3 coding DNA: TGTGCCAGCAGCCAGCCCGGGGAGCCCCAGCATTTT.

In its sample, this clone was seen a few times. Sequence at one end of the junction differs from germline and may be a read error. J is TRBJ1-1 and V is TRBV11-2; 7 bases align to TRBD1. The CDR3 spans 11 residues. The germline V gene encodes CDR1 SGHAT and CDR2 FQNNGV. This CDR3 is CASSLDRVTFF. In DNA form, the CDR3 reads TGTGCCAGCAGCCTAGACAGGGTAACTTTCTTT.

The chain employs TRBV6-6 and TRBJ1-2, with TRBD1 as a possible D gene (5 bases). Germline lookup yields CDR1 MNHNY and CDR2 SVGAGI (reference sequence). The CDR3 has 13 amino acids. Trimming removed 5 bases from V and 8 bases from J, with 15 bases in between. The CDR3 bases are TGTGCCAGCAGTACAGACAGCTCCTACGGCTACACCTTC. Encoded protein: CASSTDSSYGYTF.

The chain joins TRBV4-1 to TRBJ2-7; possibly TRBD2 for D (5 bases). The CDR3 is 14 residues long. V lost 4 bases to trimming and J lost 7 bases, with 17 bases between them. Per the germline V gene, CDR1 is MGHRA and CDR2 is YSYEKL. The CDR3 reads CASSPRADKFEQYF. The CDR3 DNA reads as TGCGCCAGCAGCCCCAGAGCGGATAAATTTGAGCAGTACTTC.

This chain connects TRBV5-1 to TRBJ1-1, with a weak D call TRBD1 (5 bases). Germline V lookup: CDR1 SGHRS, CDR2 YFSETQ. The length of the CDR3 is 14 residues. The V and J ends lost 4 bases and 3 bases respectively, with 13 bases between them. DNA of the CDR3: TGCGCCAGCAGCCCGGGTGGGGCGTACACTGAAGCTTTCTTT. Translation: CASSPGGAYTEAFF.